The present entry profiles one TCR beta chain with its context. In the original workflow: For nucleated cells, counts were estimated from reference gene primer amplification. Profiled with immunoSEQ multiplex PCR; TCRdb holds only in-frame clones, not every one. V and J calls and clone size are copied from that table; D and trimming were computed from the DNA. The sample lists fewer than 250,000 clones; roughly 91% were seen once. Donors were grouped by their self-reported clinical history. This entry is derived from a study of blood T cell repertoires in COVID-19. Turning to the study itself: Two negative PCRs, clearance, or symptom resolution had been documented for recovered Cohort 3 donors.

The CDR3 contains 17 residues. The germline gives CDR1 LNHDA, CDR2 SQIVND (reference sequence). The germline V and J ends were trimmed by 3 bases and 0 bases, with 12 bases remaining between them. The V gene is TRBV19, the J gene TRBJ2-6; D might be TRBD1 (5 bases). This TCR was recovered from a man aged 25-40 years in a cohort exposed to, infected with or recovered from COVID-19 (not recorded which). Input material: PBMCs or T cells enriched from blood (not recorded which). CDR3 in DNA: TGTGCCAGTAGTATCGATCAGGGAAACTCTGGGGCCAACGTCCTGACTTTC. This codes for CASSIDQGNSGANVLTF.